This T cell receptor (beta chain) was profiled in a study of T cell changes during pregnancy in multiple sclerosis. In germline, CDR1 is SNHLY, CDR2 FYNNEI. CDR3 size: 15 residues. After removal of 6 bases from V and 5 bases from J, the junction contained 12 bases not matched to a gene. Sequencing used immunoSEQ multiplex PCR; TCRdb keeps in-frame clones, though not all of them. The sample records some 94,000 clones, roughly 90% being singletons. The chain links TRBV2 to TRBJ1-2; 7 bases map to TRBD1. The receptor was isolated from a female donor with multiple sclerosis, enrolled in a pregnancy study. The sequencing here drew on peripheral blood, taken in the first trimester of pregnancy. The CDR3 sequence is CASRKGPTGDYGYTF. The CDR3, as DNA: TGTGCCAGCAGGAAGGGACCAACAGGGGATTATGGCTACACCTTC.